A selection of T cell receptor beta chains follows, all from one sample in a study of T cell responses to AZD1222 COVID-19 vaccine. Measured with immunoSEQ multiplex PCR; TCRdb has only the in-frame clones, and not every one. The sample includes 140,000 to 150,000 clones, just over 90% seen only once; the top ten take 1.5% to 2%. Sample: peripheral blood, taken on day 0 of AZD1222 vaccination. These receptors came from an adult in good health. The CDR3 runs from the conserved cysteine through the conserved F or W. A D gene is named only where the DNA matches it firmly. The size entry is marked missing in some rows and otherwise reads once, few, many or a size class.

d_call: TRBD1
v_call: TRBV29-1
clone_size: .
j_call: TRBJ2-7
cdr3_nt: TGCAGCGTTGAAAGTAGGGACAGGGGTCAAGGCGAGCAGTACTTC
cdr3_aa: CSVESRDRGQGEQYF

d_call: .
v_call: TRBV6-5
clone_size: .
j_call: TRBJ1-5
cdr3_nt: TGTGCCAGCAGCGGGACGACAGTCAATCAGCCCCAGCATTTT
cdr3_aa: CASSGTTVNQPQHF

d_call: .
v_call: TRBV9
clone_size: .
j_call: TRBJ2-3
cdr3_nt: TGTGCCAGCAGCGTAGGCGGAAACACAGATACGCAGTATTTT
cdr3_aa: CASSVGGNTDTQYF

d_call: .
v_call: TRBV6-5
clone_size: .
j_call: TRBJ1-1
cdr3_nt: TGTGCCAGTCATCAGGGGCTGAACACTGAAGCTTTCTTT
cdr3_aa: CASHQGLNTEAFF

d_call: TRBD2
v_call: TRBV24-1
clone_size: .
j_call: TRBJ2-3
cdr3_nt: TGTGCCACCAGTGACCTGACTAGCTCCCGCACAGATACGCAGTATTTT
cdr3_aa: CATSDLTSSRTDTQYF

d_call: .
v_call: TRBV29-1
clone_size: few
j_call: TRBJ2-1
cdr3_nt: TGCAGCGTTGTCGGGTCTTTCGGGCAGGAGCAGTTCTTC
cdr3_aa: CSVVGSFGQEQFF

d_call: .
v_call: TRBV20-1
clone_size: .
j_call: TRBJ2-5
cdr3_nt: TGCAGTGTGGGGGAGACCCAGTACTTC
cdr3_aa: CSVGETQYF

d_call: .
v_call: TRBV27
clone_size: .
j_call: TRBJ1-6
cdr3_nt: TGTGCCAGCAGTTTAGGACAATACAATTCACCCCTCCACTTT
cdr3_aa: CASSLGQYNSPLHF

d_call: .
v_call: TRBV9
clone_size: .
j_call: TRBJ1-1
cdr3_nt: TGTGCCAGCAGCGCGACGGGATTGAACACTGAAGCTTTCTTT
cdr3_aa: CASSATGLNTEAFF

d_call: .
v_call: TRBV15
clone_size: .
j_call: TRBJ2-2
cdr3_nt: TGTGCCACCAGGGGTGCCTTGATGACCGGGGAGCTGTTTTTT
cdr3_aa: CATRGALMTGELFF

d_call: .
v_call: TRBV18
clone_size: .
j_call: TRBJ1-2
cdr3_nt: TGTGCCAGCTCACCGGAGACCGGGACTAGCTCCTTC
cdr3_aa: CASSPETGTSSF

d_call: .
v_call: TRBV29-1
clone_size: .
j_call: TRBJ2-1
cdr3_nt: TGCAGCGTTGATGACTGGGGAGGCTCCGGGAATGAGCAGTTCTTC
cdr3_aa: CSVDDWGGSGNEQFF

d_call: TRBD1
v_call: TRBV4-2
clone_size: .
j_call: TRBJ1-1
cdr3_nt: TGTGCCAGCAACAGGGGGCAGAACACTGAAGCTTTCTTT
cdr3_aa: CASNRGQNTEAFF

d_call: .
v_call: TRBV5-5
clone_size: .
j_call: TRBJ1-6
cdr3_nt: TGTGCCAGCAGCTTGTTTAATTCACCCCTCCACTTT
cdr3_aa: CASSLFNSPLHF

d_call: TRBD1
v_call: TRBV5-1
clone_size: .
j_call: TRBJ1-3
cdr3_nt: TGCGCCAGCAGCCCGAACAGGGGGCTTGGAAACACCATATATTTT
cdr3_aa: CASSPNRGLGNTIYF

d_call: .
v_call: TRBV28
clone_size: .
j_call: TRBJ1-5
cdr3_nt: TGTGCCAGCACCCTGGGGGGGATCGGTAGCAATCAGCCCCAGCATTTT
cdr3_aa: CASTLGGIGSNQPQHF

d_call: .
v_call: TRBV19
clone_size: .
j_call: TRBJ2-3
cdr3_nt: TGTGCCAGTAGTACTGGACTGGGGGTAGATACGCAGTATTTT
cdr3_aa: CASSTGLGVDTQYF

d_call: .
v_call: TRBV19
clone_size: .
j_call: TRBJ1-2
cdr3_nt: TGTGCCAGTACTCCGGAGAGGGGCTATGGCTACACCTTC
cdr3_aa: CASTPERGYGYTF

d_call: .
v_call: TRBV9
clone_size: .
j_call: TRBJ2-5
cdr3_nt: TGTGCCAGCAGCCCCGACCCTACGTCTAGGGAGACCCAGTACTTC
cdr3_aa: CASSPDPTSRETQYF

d_call: .
v_call: TRBV30
clone_size: .
j_call: TRBJ2-1
cdr3_nt: TGTGCCTGGAGCGGGGGCGGTCTCAATGAGCAGTTCTTC
cdr3_aa: CAWSGGGLNEQFF

d_call: .
v_call: TRBV11-2
clone_size: .
j_call: TRBJ1-2
cdr3_nt: TGTGCCAGCAGCATCTGGGGGGGGAAAGGAGGCTACACCTTC
cdr3_aa: CASSIWGGKGGYTF

d_call: .
v_call: TRBV6-5
clone_size: .
j_call: TRBJ2-1
cdr3_nt: TGTGCCAGCAGTTACTCGAAACCTGCCTACAATGAGCAGTTCTTC
cdr3_aa: CASSYSKPAYNEQFF

d_call: .
v_call: TRBV5-6
clone_size: .
j_call: TRBJ1-5
cdr3_nt: TGTGCCAGCAGCCTCGGGAATCAGCCCCAGCATTTT
cdr3_aa: CASSLGNQPQHF

d_call: .
v_call: TRBV5-1
clone_size: .
j_call: TRBJ2-7
cdr3_nt: TGCGCCAGCAGCTTGGGGACGGTCTGGGAGCAGTACTTC
cdr3_aa: CASSLGTVWEQYF

d_call: TRBD1
v_call: TRBV2
clone_size: .
j_call: TRBJ2-2
cdr3_nt: TGTGCCAGCAGGGGGACAGGGGCGAACACCGGGGAGCTGTTTTTT
cdr3_aa: CASRGTGANTGELFF

d_call: .
v_call: TRBV6-5
clone_size: .
j_call: TRBJ1-1
cdr3_nt: TGTGCCAGCAGTTACTCGGGTAGGGACGCAGACACTGAAGCTTTCTTT
cdr3_aa: CASSYSGRDADTEAFF

d_call: .
v_call: TRBV3-1/TRBV3-2
clone_size: .
j_call: TRBJ1-1
cdr3_nt: TGTGCCAGCAGGTCGGCGGGGGGCACTGAAGCTTTCTTT
cdr3_aa: CASRSAGGTEAFF

d_call: .
v_call: TRBV21-1
clone_size: .
j_call: TRBJ1-3
cdr3_nt: TGTGCCAGCAGCACAGACGGTTGGGTGGGCAGGTGGGACTCTGGAAACACCATATATTTT
cdr3_aa: CASSTDGWVGRWDSGNTIYF

d_call: .
v_call: TRBV7-2
clone_size: .
j_call: TRBJ1-1
cdr3_nt: TGTGCCAGCAGCTTAATCGTACGGGACACTGAAGCTTTCTTT
cdr3_aa: CASSLIVRDTEAFF

d_call: TRBD1
v_call: TRBV11-3
clone_size: .
j_call: TRBJ2-5
cdr3_nt: TGTGCCAGCAGCTCACCGGGACAGGGAGTAGAGACCCAGTACTTC
cdr3_aa: CASSSPGQGVETQYF

d_call: .
v_call: TRBV5-6
clone_size: .
j_call: TRBJ2-7
cdr3_nt: TGTGCCAGCAGCTTGGTTGGGCTCCACGAGCAGTACTTC
cdr3_aa: CASSLVGLHEQYF

d_call: TRBD1
v_call: TRBV7-9
clone_size: .
j_call: TRBJ1-2
cdr3_nt: TGTGCCAGCAGAAGTTCTGACAGGGGTTCTTATGGCTACACCTTC
cdr3_aa: CASRSSDRGSYGYTF

d_call: .
v_call: TRBV7-9
clone_size: .
j_call: TRBJ1-6
cdr3_nt: TGTGCCAGCAGCTTAGCTACTGGGGGGGGATCACCCCTCCACTTT
cdr3_aa: CASSLATGGGSPLHF

d_call: .
v_call: TRBV7-9
clone_size: .
j_call: TRBJ1-2
cdr3_nt: TGTGCCAGCAGCTTAGTGGGAGGGAATGGCTACACCTTC
cdr3_aa: CASSLVGGNGYTF

d_call: TRBD2
v_call: TRBV7-2
clone_size: .
j_call: TRBJ2-7
cdr3_nt: TGTGCCAGCAGCTTAGGGACTAGCGGGGGGCTGTACTTC
cdr3_aa: CASSLGTSGGLYF

d_call: .
v_call: TRBV6-5
clone_size: .
j_call: TRBJ1-3
cdr3_nt: TGTGCCAGCAGTTACTCGCGGGAACGGAACACCATATATTTT
cdr3_aa: CASSYSRERNTIYF

d_call: .
v_call: TRBV30
clone_size: .
j_call: TRBJ2-7
cdr3_nt: TGTGCCTGGAGAGCGCAGGAGATTTATTACGAGCAGTACTTC
cdr3_aa: CAWRAQEIYYEQYF